This TCR beta chain was profiled in a study of blood T cell repertoires in COVID-19. The wider study: The origin of the acute and convalescent COVID-19 samples was the United States, Italy and Spain. Nucleic acid was either cDNA or gDNA, and it came from T cells, B-cell-depleted T cells, or PBMCs.

The germline V gene has CDR1 SGHRS and CDR2 YFSETQ. The V segment lost 4 bases and the J segment 7 bases; nucleotides outside the gene matches: 8. This CDR3 spans 13 amino acids. In the authors' methods: Amplified reference gene primers provided the basis for estimating nucleated cell counts. Libraries were prepared by immunoSEQ multiplex PCR; TCRdb keeps only in-frame clonotypes and omits some of them. That table gives V, J and clone size, and the DNA gave D and trimming. Among about 250,000 clones listed, around 82% were seen once. Source material: peripheral blood. This TCR came from a man older than 75 with acute or convalescent COVID-19. The chain recombines TRBV5-1 with TRBJ2-7, with 7 bases that match TRBD1. The CDR3 loop is CASSTPGTVEQYF. In DNA, the CDR3 is TGCGCCAGCAGCACCCCCGGGACAGTGGAGCAGTACTTC.